The T cell receptor (beta chain) under discussion was sequenced for a study of beta chain features in type 1 diabetes. Blood was collected once per donor into heparin, averaging roughly 110 mL. Researchers reported sorting CD4+ naive, central memory, regulatory and stem cell-like memory cells via CD45RO/CCR7/CD25/CD127/CD95/CD27. Sorting produced populations that all topped 98% purity. Study-wide points: It was not settled here whether HLA type affects TCRB rearrangement.

The whole isolated RNA underwent reverse transcription, so sequencing captured expressed TCRB transcripts. Measured with immunoSEQ multiplex PCR; TCRdb has only the in-frame clones, and not every one. The sample contains about 340,000 clones, 8% of which appear only once. As regards this clone: Its target is not known.

The germline CDR1 and CDR2 sequences are SGHRS and YFSETQ. The CDR3 sequence is 14 residues long. V was clipped by 4 bases and J by 5 bases, with 15 bases between them. The chain links TRBV5-1 to TRBJ1-1; weak D call: TRBD1 (5 bases). The sequencing sample was made of central memory CD4+ T cells from blood. This TCR was sampled from a woman younger than 35 in good health. CDR3 protein: CASSPQGERTEAFF. The CDR3 nucleotides read TGCGCCAGCAGCCCCCAGGGAGAAAGAACTGAAGCTTTCTTT.